The 5 T cell receptor beta chains below all came from one sample that was sequenced in a study of T-cell reconstitution after alpha-beta-depleted transplantation in children. Unique molecular identifiers were incorporated into the prepared TCRbeta library. TCRdb processed the PCR reads anew with MiXCR; each CDR3 protein has one entry. The data hold 480,000 or so distinct CDR3 sequences, with about 10% observed a single time. The sample consisted of PBMCs, taken before TCRalphabeta/CD19-depleted stem cell transplant. All receptors come from a child under 10 years old with inherited bone marrow failure, due to receive a stem cell transplant.

This clonotype appeared many times. The V gene is TRBV20-1, the J gene TRBJ2-3, with 15 nucleotides matching TRBD2. This CDR3 spans 15 amino acids. Unmatched junction bases numbered 7, after V lost 6 bases and J lost 6 bases. Germline V CDR1 and CDR2: DFQATT, SNEGSKA (reference sequence). In DNA, the CDR3 is TGCAGTGCCGCGGGACTAGCGGGAGGCCGGGATACGCAGTATTTT. Amino acids: CSAAGLAGGRDTQYF.

The chain couples TRBV29-1 to TRBJ2-3; the match to TRBD2 covers 7 bases. Unmatched junction bases numbered 4, after V lost 1 base and J lost 0 bases. The CDR3 covers 15 residues. In germline, CDR1 is SQVTM, CDR2 ANQGSEA. CDR3 DNA sequence: TGCAGCGTTGAAGGGACTAGTACCAGCACAGATACGCAGTATTTT. Translating gives CSVEGTSTSTDTQYF.

This clonotype has at least ten counts. This chain links TRBV7-2 with TRBJ1-5, with a possible D match to TRBD1 (6 bases). V was trimmed by 4 bases and J by 7 bases, leaving 14 bases between them. This CDR3 has 14 residues. Germline values: CDR1 SGHTA, CDR2 FQGNSA. The DNA of the CDR3 is TGTGCCAGCAGCTCCCAGGGGCTCGGACAGCCCCAGCATTTT. This translates into CASSSQGLGQPQHF. The full variable domain, with the rest looked up from reference TRBV7-2 and TRBJ1-5, is GAGVSQSPSNKVTEKGKDVELRCDPISGHTALYWYRQSLGQGLEFLIYFQGNSAPDKSGLPSDRFSAERTGGSVSTLTIQRTQQEDSAVYLCASSSQGLGQPQHFGDGTRLSIL.

At least ten counts were recorded for this clonotype. This chain links TRBV3-1 with TRBJ1-3; no definite D call. From germline, CDR1 is LGHDT and CDR2 YNNKEL (reference sequence). The CDR3 runs to 13 residues. Trimming took off 7 bases at V and 0 bases at J, with 7 bases between the two ends. CDR3 coding DNA: TGTGCCAGCACCCGGACCTCTGGAAACACCATATATTTT. This encodes CASTRTSGNTIYF.

The chain links TRBV2 to TRBJ2-3; 10 nucleotides align to TRBD2. This CDR3 contains 17 residues. J gave up 3 bases and V 6 bases, and 12 bases lay outside the gene matches. Germline loops: CDR1 SNHLY, CDR2 FYNNEI. CDR3 DNA sequence: TGTGCCAGCAGCGACCGGTCGGGACTAGCGTATACAGATACGCAGTATTTT. Encoded protein: CASSDRSGLAYTDTQYF. Filled out from reference TRBV2 and TRBJ2-3, the complete variable domain reads EPEVTQTPSHQVTQMGQEVILRCVPISNHLYFYWYRQILGQKVEFLVSFYNNEISEKSEIFDDQFSVERPDGSNFTLKIRSTKLEDSAMYFCASSDRSGLAYTDTQYFGPGTRLTVL.